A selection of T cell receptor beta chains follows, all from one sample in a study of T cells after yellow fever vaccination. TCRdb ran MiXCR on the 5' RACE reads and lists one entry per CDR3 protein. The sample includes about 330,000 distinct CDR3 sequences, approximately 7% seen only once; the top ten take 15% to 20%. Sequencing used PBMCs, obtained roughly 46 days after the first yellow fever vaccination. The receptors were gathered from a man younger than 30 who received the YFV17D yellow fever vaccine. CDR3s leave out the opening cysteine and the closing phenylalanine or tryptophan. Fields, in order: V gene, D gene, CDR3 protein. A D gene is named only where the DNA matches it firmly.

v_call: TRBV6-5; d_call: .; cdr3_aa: ASRTTTDTQY
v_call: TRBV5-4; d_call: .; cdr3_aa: ASSPSAGPSADTQY
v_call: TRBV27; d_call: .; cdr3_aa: ASSLADRPPGEAQY
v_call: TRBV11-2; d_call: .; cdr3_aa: ASSSDWVTGELF
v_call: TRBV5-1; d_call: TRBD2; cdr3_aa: ASSTGPGTSGGRPQY
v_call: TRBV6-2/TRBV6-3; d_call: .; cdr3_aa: ASSYIGGTDTQY
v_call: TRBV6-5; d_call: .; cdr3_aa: ASTHGGSIRYGYT
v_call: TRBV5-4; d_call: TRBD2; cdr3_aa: ASSYGGGPSSNTGELF
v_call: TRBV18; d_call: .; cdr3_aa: ASSKSGESSGNTIY
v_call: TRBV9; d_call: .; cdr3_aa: ASSGRDTPNTGELF
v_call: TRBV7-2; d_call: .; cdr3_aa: ASREGGAWTGELF
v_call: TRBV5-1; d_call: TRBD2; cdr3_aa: ASKASGGLRDIQY
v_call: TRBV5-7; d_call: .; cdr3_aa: ASRNRRLNTGELF
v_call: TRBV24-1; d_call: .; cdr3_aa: ATSPGDWTDTQY
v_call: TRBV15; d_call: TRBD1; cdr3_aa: ATSLGPGQDQETQY
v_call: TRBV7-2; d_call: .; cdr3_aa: ASSLWGVGTEAF
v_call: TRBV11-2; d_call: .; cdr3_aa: ASSLGSRAQETQY
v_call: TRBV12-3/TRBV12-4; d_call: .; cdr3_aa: ASSLQEENTEAF
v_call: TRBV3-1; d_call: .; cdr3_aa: ASSQSRVPQPQH
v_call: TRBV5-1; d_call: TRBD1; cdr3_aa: ASSLEGSTGEETQY
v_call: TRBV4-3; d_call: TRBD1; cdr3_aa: ASSQEVPTGLNSPLH
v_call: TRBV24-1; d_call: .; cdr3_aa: ATSDLGGARNYNEQF
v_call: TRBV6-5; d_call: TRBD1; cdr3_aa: ASSLKNRGSPLH
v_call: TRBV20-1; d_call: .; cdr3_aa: SAPPSGNTDTQY
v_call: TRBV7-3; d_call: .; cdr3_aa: ASSLGRQETQY
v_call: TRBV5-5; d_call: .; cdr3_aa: ASSLSGVGYT
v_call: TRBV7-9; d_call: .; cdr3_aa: ASPFGGGEWGTDTQY
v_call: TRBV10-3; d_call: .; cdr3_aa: ATTSGGSSPLH
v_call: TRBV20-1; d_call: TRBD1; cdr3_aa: SARPPDRGNQPQH
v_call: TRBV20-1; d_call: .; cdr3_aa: SARDIRARGSYNEQF
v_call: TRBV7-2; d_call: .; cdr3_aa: ASSSNGGQETQY
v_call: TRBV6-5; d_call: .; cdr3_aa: ASSYAFSQGQNSPLH
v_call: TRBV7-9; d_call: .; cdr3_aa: ASSRHGVTGMNTEAF
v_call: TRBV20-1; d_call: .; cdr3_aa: SAPLQGAETQY
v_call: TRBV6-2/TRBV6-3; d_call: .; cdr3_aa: ASMRGTPTGELF
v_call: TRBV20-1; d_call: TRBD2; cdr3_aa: SAKLAGGQGTDTQY
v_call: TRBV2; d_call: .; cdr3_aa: ASSSERQTDEQF
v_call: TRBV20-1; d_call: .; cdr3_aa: SARGPLNIQY
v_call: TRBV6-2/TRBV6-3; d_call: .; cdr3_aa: ASSSTGNEEPQH
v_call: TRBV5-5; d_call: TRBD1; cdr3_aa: ASSLATGVYNEQF
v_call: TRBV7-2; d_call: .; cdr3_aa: ASSLAGRGATYNEQF
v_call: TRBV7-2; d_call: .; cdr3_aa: ASSPHGDYEQY
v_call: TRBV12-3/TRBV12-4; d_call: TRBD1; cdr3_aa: ASSLLATGGDQPQH
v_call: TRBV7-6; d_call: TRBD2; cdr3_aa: ASSPTAGPTAYEQY
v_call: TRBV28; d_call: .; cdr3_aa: ASSDRGLGQPQH
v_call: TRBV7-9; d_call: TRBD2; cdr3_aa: ASSLRWTSGRIETQY
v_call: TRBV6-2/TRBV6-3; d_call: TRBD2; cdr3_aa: ASSTLAAGGPSYNEQF
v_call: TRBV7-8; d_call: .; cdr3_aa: ATQGGPRNTGELF
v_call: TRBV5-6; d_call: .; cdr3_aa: ASSLDLALYNEQF
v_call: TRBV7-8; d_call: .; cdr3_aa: ASTPTGETQY
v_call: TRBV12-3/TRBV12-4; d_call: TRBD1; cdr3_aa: ASSWDRGGSEETQY